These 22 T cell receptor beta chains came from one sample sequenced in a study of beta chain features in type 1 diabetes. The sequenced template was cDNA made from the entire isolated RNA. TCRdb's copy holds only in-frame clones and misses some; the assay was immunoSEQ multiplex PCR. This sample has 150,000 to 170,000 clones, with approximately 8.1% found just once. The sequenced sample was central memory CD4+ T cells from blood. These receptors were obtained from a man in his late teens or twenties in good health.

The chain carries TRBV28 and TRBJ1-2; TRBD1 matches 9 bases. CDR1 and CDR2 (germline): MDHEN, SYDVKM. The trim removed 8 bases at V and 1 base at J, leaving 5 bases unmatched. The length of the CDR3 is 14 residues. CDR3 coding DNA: TGTGCCAGCTTTGCGACAGGGGGTAACTATGGCTACACCTTC. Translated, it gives CASFATGGNYGYTF.

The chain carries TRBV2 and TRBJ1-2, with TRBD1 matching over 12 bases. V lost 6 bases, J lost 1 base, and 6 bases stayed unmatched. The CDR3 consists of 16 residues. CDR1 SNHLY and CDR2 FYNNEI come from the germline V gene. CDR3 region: CASRRGQGAYNYGYTF. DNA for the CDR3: TGTGCCAGCAGGAGGGGACAGGGGGCGTATAACTATGGCTACACCTTC.

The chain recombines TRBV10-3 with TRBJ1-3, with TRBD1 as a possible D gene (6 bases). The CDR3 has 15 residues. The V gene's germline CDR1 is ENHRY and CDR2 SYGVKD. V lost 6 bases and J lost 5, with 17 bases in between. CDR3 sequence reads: CAIRTSRGNRNTIYF. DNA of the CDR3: TGTGCCATCAGGACAAGCAGGGGAAATAGAAACACCATATATTTT.

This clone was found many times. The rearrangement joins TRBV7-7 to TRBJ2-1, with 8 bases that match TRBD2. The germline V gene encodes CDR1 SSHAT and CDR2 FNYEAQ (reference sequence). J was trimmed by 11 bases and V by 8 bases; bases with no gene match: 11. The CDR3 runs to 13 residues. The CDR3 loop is CASGNGLAQKQFF. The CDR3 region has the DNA TGTGCCAGCGGCAATGGACTAGCACAAAAGCAGTTCTTC.

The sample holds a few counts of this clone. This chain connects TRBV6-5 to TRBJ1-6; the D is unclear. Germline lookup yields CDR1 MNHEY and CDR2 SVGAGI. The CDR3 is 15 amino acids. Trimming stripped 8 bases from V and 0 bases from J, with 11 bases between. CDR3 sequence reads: CASSLFSSYNSPLHF. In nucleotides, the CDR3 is TGTGCCAGCTCCCTCTTTAGCTCCTATAATTCACCCCTCCACTTT.

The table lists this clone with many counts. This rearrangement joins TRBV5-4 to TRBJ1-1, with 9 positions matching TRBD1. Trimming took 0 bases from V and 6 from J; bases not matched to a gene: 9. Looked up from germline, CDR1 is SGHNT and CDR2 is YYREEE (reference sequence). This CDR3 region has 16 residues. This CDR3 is CASSLGPWDRAAEAFF. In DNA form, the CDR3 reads TGTGCCAGCAGCTTGGGTCCTTGGGACAGGGCCGCTGAAGCTTTCTTT.

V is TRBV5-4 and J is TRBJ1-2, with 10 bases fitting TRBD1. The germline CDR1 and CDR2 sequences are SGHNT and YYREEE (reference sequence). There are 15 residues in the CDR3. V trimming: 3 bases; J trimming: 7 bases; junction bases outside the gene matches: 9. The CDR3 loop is CASSYGGTGDGGYTF. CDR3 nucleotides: TGTGCCAGCAGCTACGGGGGGACAGGGGACGGTGGCTACACCTTC.

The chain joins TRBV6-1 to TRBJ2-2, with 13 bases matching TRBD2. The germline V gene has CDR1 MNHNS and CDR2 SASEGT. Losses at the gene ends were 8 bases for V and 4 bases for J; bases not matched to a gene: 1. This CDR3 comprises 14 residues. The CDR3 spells CASGTSGVTGELFF. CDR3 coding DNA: TGTGCCAGCGGGACTAGCGGGGTCACCGGGGAGCTGTTTTTT.

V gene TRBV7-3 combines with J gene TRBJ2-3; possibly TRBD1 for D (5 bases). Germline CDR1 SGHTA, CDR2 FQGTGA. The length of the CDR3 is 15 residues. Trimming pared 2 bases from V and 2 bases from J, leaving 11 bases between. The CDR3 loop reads CASSLLAGPTDTQYF. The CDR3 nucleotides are TGTGCCAGCAGCTTACTGGCAGGGCCCACAGATACGCAGTATTTT.

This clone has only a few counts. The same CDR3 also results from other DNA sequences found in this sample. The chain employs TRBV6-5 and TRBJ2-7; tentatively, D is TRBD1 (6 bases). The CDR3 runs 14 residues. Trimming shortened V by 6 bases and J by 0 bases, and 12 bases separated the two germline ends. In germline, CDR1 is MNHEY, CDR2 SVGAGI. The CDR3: CASRRTASSYEQYF. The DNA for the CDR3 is TGTGCCAGCAGGCGGACAGCCAGCTCCTACGAGCAGTACTTC.

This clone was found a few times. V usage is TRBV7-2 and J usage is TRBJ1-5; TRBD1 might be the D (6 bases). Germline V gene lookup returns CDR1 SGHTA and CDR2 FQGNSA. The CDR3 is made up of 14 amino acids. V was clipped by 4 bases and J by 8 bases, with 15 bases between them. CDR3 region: CASSWGTSQEPQHF. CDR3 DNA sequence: TGTGCCAGCAGCTGGGGGACAAGCCAGGAGCCCCAGCATTTT.

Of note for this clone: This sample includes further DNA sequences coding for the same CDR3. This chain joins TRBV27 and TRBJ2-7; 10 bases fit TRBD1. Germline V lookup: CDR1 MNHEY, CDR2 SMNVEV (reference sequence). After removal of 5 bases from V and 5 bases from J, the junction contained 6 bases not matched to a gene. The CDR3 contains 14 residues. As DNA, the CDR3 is TGTGCCAGCAGTCCCCGGGACAGGGGTAACGAGCAGTACTTC. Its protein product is CASSPRDRGNEQYF.

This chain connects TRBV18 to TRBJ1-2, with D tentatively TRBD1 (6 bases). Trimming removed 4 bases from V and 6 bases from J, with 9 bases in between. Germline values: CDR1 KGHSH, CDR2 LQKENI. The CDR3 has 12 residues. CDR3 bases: TGTGCCAGCTCACGAGGGGGGGATGGCTACACCTTC. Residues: CASSRGGDGYTF.

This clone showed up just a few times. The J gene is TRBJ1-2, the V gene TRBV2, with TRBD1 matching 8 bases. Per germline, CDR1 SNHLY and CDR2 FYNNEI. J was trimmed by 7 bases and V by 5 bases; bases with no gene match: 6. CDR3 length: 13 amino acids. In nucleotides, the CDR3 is TGTGCCAGCAGTAAACAGGGGGGGAGTGGCTACACCTTC. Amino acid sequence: CASSKQGGSGYTF. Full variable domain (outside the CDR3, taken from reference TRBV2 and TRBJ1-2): EPEVTQTPSHQVTQMGQEVILRCVPISNHLYFYWYRQILGQKVEFLVSFYNNEISEKSEIFDDQFSVERPDGSNFTLKIRSTKLEDSAMYFCASSKQGGSGYTFGSGTRLTVV.

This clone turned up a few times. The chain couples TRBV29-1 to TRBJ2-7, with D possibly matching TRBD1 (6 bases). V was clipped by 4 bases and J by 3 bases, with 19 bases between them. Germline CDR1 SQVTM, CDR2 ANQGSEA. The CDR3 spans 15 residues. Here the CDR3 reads CSVGGRDTSDYEQYF. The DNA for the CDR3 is TGCAGCGTTGGCGGTCGGGACACCAGCGACTACGAGCAGTACTTC.

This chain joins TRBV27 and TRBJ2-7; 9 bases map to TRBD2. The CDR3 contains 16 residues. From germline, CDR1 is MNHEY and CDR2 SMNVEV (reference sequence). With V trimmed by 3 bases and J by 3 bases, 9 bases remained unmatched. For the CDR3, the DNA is TGTGCCAGCAGTTTCGGATTAGCGGGAGTGGGCTACGAGCAGTACTTC. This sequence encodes CASSFGLAGVGYEQYF.

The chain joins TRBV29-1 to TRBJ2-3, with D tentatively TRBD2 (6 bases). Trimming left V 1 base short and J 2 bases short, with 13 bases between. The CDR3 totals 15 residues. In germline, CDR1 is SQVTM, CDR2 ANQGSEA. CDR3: CSVEGGPGLTDTQYF. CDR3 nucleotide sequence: TGCAGCGTTGAAGGGGGCCCGGGACTCACAGATACGCAGTATTTT.

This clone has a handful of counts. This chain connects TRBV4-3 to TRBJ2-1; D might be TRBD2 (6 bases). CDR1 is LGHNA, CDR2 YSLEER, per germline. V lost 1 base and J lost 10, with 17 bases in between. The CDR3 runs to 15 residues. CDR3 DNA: TGCGCCAGCAGCCAAGGGGTGGGGGGACGAGCCGAGCAGTTCTTC. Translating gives CASSQGVGGRAEQFF.

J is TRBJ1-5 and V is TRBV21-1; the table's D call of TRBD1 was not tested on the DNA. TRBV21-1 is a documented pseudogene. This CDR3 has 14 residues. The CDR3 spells CASSLADSNQPQHF. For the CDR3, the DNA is TGTGCCAGCAGTCTGGCTGATAGCAATCAGCCCCAGCATTTT.

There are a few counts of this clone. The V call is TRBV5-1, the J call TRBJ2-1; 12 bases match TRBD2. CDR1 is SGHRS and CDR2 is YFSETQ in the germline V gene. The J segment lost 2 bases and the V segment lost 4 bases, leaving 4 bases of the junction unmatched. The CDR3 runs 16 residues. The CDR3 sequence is CASSVTSGSAYNEQFF. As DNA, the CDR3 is TGCGCCAGCAGCGTGACTAGCGGGAGCGCCTACAATGAGCAGTTCTTC. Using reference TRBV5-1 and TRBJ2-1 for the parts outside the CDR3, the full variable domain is KAGVTQTPRYLIKTRGQQVTLSCSPISGHRSVSWYQQTPGQGLQFLFEYFSETQRNKGNFPGRFSGRQFSNSRSEMNVSTLELGDSALYLCASSVTSGSAYNEQFFGPGTRLTVL.

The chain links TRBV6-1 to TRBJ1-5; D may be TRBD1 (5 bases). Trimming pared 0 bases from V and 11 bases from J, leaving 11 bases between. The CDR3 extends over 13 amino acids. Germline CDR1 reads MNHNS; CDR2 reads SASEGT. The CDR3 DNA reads TGTGCCAGCAGTGAAGCGCGGGGGGTGGCCCAGCATTTT. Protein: CASSEARGVAQHF.

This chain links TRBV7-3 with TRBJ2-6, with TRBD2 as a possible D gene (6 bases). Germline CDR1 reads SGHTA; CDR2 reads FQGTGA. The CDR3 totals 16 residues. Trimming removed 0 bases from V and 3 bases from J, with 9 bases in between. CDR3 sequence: CASSLTGGGGANVLTF. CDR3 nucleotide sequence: TGTGCCAGCAGCTTAACGGGGGGTGGTGGGGCCAACGTCCTGACTTTC.